This entry concerns a single TCR beta chain. Its binding antigen is unknown. No quality values exist for individual bases; no much larger clone is one base distant. These data belong to a study of CD8 T cells in ankylosing spondylitis (dated by TCRdb to 2016 to 2017). General notes on the study: The study profiled T cell receptor beta repertoires in healthy donors and ankylosing spondylitis patients to find disease-linked TCR variants. The full study cohort was made up of about two dozen ankylosing spondylitis patients and fewer than 120 healthy donors. Samples of peripheral blood were taken, and for ankylosing spondylitis patients, synovial fluid was collected as well.

V is clipped by 3 bases and J by 2 bases, and the sequence between their germline boundaries is 15 bases long. The CDR3 covers 16 residues, taking in both the cysteine and the phenylalanine. Only the CDR3 part of the read is kept: 48 bases, read in frame from the first base. Via the germline V gene, CDR1 is SGHAT and CDR2 FQNNGV. On the study overall, not on this receptor specifically: A TCR beta motif made up of fewer than 10 highly homologous amino acid variants appeared to be characteristic of blood from ankylosing spondylitis patients. In peripheral blood, the disease-linked clones were found at relatively low frequencies and had a CD8+ phenotype. The disease-linked clones were reported as significantly enriched in matched synovial fluid samples from ankylosing spondylitis patients. Some TCR beta motif variants had previously been reported in synovial fluid and blood of reactive arthritis patients, which suggested common disease-initiation mechanisms.

TCRdb shows the sequencer as Illumina HiSeq 2500. Quantitative 5'-RACE with molecular barcodes was the method used to prepare the TCR beta libraries. The original methods were these. A new computational method, built on a probabilistic model of VDJ rearrangement, was used to identify disease-linked TCR variants. TCRdb took the public reads, trimmed them with fastp at Q25, ran MiXCR for clone calling and kept in-frame beta chains. Rows with one shared CDR3 protein collapse into an entry with the most common genes and DNA. These V and J calls are TCRdb output, not the study's own analysis. The sample table lists roughly 230,000 distinct CDR3 sequences, more than 15% of them with a count of one. The ten top clones hold 25% to 40% of the sample.

The material sequenced was blood, either unsorted or a sorted T cell fraction (not recorded which). Here the chain combines TRBV11-2 and TRBJ2-3, and the D gene may be TRBD2, 5 bases matching. The receptor's source is a male donor with ankylosing spondylitis or in good health (not recorded which). Here is the DNA: TGTGCCAGCAGCTTGACCCTCGGAGGATACACAGATACGCAGTATTTT. This sequence encodes CASSLTLGGYTDTQYF.